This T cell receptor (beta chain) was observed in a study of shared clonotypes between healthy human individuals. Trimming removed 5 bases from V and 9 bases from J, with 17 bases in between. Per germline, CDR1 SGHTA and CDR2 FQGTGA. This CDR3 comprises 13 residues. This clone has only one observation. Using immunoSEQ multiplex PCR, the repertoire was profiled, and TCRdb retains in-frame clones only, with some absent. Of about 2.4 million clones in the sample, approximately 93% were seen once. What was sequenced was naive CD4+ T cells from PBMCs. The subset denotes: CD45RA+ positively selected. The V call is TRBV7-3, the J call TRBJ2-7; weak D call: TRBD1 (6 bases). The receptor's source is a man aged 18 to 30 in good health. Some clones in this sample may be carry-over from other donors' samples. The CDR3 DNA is TGTGCCAGCAGCGGCCAAAGGGACACCCCGCAGTACTTC. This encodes CASSGQRDTPQYF.